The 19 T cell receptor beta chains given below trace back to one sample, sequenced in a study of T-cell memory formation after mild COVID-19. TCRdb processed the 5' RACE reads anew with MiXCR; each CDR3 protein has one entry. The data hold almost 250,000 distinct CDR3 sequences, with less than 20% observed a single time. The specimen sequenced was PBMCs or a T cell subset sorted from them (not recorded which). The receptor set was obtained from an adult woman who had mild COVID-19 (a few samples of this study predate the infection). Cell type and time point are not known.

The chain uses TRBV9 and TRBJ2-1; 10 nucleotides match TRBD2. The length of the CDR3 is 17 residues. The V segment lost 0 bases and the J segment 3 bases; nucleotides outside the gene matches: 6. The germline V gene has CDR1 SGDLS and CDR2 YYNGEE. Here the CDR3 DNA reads TGTGCCAGCAGCGTAGTAGAGCGGGAGGGCCGCTACAATGAGCAGTTCTTC. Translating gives CASSVVEREGRYNEQFF.

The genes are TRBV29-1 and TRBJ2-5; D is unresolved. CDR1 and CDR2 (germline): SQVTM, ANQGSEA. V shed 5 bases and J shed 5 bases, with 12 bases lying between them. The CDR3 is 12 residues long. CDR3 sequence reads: CSVTDPSETQYF. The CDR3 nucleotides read TGCAGCGTTACGGACCCTTCGGAGACCCAGTACTTC.

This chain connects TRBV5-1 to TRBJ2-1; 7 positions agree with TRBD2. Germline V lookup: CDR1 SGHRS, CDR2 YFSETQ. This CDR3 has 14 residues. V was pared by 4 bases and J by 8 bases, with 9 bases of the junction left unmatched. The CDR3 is CASSPEAGWDEQFF. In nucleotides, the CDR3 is TGCGCCAGCAGCCCAGAAGCGGGGTGGGATGAGCAGTTCTTC.

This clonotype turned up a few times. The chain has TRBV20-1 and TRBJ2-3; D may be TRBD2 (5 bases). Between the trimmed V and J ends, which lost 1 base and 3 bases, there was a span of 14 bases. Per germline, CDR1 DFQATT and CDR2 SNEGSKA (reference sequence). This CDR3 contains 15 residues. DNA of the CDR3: TGCAGTGCTAGAGCCCAACGGGGTCGGACAGATACGCAGTATTTT. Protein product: CSARAQRGRTDTQYF.

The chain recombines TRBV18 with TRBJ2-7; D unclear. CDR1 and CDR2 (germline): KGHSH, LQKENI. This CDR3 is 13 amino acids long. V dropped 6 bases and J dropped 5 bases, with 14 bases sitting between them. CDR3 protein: CASSPSGRNEQYF. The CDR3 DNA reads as TGTGCCAGCTCTCCCTCTGGCCGAAACGAGCAGTACTTC.

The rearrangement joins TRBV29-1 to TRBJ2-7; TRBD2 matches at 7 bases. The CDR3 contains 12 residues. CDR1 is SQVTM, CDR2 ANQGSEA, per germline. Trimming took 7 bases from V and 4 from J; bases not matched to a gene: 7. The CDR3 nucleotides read TGCAGCGCACGGGGGGTTCCGTACGAGCAGTACTTC. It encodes CSARGVPYEQYF.

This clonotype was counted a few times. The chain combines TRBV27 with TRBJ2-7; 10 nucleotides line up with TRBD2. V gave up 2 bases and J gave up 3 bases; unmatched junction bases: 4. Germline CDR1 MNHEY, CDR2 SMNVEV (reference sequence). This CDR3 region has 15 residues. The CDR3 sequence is CASSLKAGGIYEQYF. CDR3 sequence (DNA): TGTGCCAGCAGTTTAAAAGCGGGAGGGATCTACGAGCAGTACTTC.

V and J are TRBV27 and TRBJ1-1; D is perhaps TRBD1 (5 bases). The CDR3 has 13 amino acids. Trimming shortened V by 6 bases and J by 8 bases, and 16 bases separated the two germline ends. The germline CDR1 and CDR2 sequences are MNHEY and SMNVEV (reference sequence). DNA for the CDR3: TGTGCCAGCAGACTGAGGGGAGCTAAAGAAGCTTTCTTT. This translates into CASRLRGAKEAFF.

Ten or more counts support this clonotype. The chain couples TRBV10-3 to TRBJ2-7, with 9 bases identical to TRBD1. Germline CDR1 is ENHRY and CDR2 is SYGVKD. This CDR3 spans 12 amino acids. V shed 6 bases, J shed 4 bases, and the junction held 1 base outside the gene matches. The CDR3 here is CAIRQGAYEQYF. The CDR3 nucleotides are TGTGCCATCAGACAGGGGGCTTACGAGCAGTACTTC.

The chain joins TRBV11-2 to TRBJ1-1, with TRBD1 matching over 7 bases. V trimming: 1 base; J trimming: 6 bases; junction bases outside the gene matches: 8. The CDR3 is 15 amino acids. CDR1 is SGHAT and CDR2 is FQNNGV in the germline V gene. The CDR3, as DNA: TGTGCCAGCAGCTTAGCACGACAGGGAAAAGCTGAAGCTTTCTTT. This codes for CASSLARQGKAEAFF.

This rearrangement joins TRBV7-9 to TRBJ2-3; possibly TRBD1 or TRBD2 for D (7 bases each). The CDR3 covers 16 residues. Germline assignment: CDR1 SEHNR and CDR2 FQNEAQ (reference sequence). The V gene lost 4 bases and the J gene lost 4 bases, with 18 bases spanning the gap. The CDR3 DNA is TGTGCCAGCAGCTCGAAAGGGGGCGGGGGAGCAGATACGCAGTATTTT. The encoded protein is CASSSKGGGGADTQYF.

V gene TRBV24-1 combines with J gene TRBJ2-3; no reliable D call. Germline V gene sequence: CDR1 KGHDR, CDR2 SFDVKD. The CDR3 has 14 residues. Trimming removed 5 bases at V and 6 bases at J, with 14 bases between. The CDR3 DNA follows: TGTGCCACCAGTGTGGACGGAGCCAGGGATACGCAGTATTTT. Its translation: CATSVDGARDTQYF.

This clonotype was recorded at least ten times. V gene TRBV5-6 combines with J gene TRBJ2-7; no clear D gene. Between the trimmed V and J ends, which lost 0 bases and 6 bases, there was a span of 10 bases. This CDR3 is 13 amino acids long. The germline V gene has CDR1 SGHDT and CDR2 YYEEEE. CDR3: CASSLGVLGEQYF. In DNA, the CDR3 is TGTGCCAGCAGCTTGGGGGTGCTCGGCGAGCAGTACTTC.

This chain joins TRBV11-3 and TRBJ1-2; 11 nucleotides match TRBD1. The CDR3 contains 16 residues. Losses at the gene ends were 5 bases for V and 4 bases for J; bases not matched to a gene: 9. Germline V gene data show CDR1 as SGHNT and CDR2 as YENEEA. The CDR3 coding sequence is TGTGCCAGCAGCCTCTCGCGGACAGGGGGCATCTATGGCTACACCTTC. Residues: CASSLSRTGGIYGYTF.

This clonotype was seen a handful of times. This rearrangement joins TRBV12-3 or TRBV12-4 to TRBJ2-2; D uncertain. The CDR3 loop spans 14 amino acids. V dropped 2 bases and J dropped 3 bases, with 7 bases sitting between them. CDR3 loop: CASSLNEYTGELFF. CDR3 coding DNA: TGTGCCAGCAGTTTAAACGAATACACCGGGGAGCTGTTTTTT.

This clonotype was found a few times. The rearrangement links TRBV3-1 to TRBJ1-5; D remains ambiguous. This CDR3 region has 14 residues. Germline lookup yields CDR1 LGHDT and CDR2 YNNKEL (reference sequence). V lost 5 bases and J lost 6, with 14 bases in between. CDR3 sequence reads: CASSGTLGGQPQHF. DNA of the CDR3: TGTGCCAGCAGCGGTACCCTGGGTGGTCAGCCCCAGCATTTT.

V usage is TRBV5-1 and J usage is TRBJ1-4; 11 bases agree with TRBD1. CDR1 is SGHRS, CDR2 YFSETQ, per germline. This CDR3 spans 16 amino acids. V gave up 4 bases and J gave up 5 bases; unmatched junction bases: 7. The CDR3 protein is CASSMGTGGANEKLFF. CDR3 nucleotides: TGCGCCAGCAGCATGGGGACAGGGGGTGCGAATGAAAAACTGTTTTTT.

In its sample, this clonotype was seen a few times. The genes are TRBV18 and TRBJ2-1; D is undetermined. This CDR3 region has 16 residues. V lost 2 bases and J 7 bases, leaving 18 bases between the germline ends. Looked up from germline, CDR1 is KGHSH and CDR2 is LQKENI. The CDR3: CASSPSPPLSGNEQFF. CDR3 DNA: TGTGCCAGCTCACCAAGTCCACCTTTAAGTGGGAATGAGCAGTTCTTC.

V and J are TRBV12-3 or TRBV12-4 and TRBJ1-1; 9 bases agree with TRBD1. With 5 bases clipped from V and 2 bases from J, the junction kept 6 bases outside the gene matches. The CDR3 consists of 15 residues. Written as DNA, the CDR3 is TGTGCCAGCAGTCCGAGACAGGGGGTAAACACTGAAGCTTTCTTT. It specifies CASSPRQGVNTEAFF.